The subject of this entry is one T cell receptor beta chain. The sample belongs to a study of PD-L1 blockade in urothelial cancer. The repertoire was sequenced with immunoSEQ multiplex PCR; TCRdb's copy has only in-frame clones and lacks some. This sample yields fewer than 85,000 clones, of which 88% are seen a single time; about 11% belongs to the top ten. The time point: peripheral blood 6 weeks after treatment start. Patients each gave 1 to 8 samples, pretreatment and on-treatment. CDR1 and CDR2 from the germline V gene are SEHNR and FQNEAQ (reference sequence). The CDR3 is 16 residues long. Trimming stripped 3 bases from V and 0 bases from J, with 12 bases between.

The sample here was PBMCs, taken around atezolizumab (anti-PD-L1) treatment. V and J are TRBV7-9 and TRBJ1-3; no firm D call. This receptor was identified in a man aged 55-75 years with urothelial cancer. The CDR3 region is CASSFLSRNSGNTIYF. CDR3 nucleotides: TGTGCCAGCAGCTTTCTCTCTAGGAACTCTGGAAACACCATATATTTT.